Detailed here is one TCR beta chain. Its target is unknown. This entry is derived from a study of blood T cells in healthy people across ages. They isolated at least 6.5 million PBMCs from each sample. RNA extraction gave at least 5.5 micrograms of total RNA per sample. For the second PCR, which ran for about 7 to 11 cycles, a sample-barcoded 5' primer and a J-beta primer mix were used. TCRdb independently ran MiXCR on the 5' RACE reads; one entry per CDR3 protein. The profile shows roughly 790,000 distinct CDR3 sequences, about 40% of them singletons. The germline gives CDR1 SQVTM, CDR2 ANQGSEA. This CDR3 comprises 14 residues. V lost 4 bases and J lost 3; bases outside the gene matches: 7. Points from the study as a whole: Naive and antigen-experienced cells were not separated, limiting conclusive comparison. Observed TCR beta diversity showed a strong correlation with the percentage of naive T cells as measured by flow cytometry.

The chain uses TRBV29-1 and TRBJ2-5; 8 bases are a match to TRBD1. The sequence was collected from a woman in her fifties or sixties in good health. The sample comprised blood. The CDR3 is CSVGDTGGEETQYF. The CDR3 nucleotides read TGCAGCGTTGGGGATACAGGGGGAGAAGAGACCCAGTACTTC.